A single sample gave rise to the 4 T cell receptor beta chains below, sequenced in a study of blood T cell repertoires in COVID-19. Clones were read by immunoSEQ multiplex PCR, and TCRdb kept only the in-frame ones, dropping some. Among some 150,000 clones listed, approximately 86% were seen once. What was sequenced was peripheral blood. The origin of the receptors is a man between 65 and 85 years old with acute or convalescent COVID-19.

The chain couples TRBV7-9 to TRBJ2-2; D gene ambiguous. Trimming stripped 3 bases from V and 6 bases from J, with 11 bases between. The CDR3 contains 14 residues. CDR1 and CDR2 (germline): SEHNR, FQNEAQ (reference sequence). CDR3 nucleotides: TGTGCCAGCAGCTTGGAACTCCGGGCCGGGGAGCTGTTTTTT. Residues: CASSLELRAGELFF.

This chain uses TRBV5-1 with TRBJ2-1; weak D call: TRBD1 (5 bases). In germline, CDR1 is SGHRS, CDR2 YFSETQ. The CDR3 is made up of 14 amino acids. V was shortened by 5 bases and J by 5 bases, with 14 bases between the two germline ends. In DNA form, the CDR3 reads TGCGCCAGCAGTGAGCAGGGATGGGACAATGAGCAGTTCTTC. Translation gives CASSEQGWDNEQFF.

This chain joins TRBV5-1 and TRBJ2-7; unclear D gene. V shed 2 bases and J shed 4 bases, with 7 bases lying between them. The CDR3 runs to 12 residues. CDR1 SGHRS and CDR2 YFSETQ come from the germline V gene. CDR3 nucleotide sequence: TGCGCCAGCAGCTTATCCAGGTACGAGCAGTACTTC. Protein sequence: CASSLSRYEQYF.

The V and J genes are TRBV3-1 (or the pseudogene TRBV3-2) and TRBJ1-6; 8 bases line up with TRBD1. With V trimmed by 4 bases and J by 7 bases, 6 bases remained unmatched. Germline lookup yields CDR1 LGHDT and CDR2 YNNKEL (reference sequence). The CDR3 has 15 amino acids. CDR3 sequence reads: CASSLTGDGNSPLHF. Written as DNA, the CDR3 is TGTGCCAGCAGCCTGACAGGGGACGGGAATTCACCCCTCCACTTT.